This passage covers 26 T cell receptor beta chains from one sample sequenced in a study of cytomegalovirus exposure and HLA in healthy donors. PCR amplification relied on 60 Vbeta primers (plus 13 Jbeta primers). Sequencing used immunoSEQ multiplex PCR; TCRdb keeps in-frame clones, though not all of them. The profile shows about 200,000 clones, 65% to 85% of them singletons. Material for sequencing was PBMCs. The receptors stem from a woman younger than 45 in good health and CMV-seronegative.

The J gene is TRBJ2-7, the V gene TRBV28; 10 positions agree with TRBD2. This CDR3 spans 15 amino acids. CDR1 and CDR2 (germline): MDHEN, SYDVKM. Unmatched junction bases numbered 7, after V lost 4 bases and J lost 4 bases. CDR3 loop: CASSSPASGSYEQYF. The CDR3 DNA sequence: TGTGCCAGCAGTTCCCCAGCTAGCGGGAGTTACGAGCAGTACTTC.

CDR3 sequence reads: CASSTGTGGPRLPYEQYF. CDR3 bases: TGTGCCAGCAGTACCGGGACAGGGGGCCCTAGGTTACCTTACGAGCAGTACTTC. This chain connects TRBV28 to TRBJ2-7; 12 nucleotides match TRBD1. V was pared by 5 bases and J by 4 bases, with 15 bases of the junction left unmatched. CDR3 size: 18 residues. Germline V lookup: CDR1 MDHEN, CDR2 SYDVKM.

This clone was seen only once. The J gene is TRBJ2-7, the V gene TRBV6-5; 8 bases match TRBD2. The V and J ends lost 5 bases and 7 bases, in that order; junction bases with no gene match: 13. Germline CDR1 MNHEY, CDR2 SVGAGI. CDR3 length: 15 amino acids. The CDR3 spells CASSPGAGGLGEQYF. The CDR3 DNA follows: TGTGCCAGCAGTCCTGGGGCCGGGGGACTAGGGGAGCAGTACTTC.

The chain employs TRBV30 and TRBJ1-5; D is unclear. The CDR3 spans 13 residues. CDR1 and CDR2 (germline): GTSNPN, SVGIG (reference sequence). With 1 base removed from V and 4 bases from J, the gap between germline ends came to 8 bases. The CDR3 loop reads CAWSGTGNQPQHF. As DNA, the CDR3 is TGTGCCTGGAGTGGCACGGGGAATCAGCCCCAGCATTTT.

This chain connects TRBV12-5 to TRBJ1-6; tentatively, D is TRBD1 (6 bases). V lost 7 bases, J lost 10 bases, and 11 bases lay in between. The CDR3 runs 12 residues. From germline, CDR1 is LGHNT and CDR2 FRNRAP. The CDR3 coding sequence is TGTGCTAGTGCTTCAGGGGAATCACCCCTCCACTTT. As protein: CASASGESPLHF.

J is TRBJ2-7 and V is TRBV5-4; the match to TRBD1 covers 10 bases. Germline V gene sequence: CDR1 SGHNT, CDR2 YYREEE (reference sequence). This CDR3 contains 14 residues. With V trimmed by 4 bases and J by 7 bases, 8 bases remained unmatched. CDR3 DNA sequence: TGTGCCAGCAGCACAGGGACAGGGGTAGGAGAGCAGTACTTC. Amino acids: CASSTGTGVGEQYF.

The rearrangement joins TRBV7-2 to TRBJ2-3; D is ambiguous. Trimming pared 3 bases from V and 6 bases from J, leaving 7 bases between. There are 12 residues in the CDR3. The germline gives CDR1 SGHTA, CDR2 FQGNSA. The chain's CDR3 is CASSFFGDTQYF. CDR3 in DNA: TGTGCCAGCAGCTTTTTCGGGGATACGCAGTATTTT.

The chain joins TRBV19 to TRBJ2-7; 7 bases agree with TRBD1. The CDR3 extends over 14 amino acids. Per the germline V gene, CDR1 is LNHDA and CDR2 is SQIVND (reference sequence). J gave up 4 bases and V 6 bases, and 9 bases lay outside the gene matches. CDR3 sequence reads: CASSRPDRAYEQYF. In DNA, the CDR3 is TGTGCCAGTAGCAGACCCGACAGGGCTTACGAGCAGTACTTC.

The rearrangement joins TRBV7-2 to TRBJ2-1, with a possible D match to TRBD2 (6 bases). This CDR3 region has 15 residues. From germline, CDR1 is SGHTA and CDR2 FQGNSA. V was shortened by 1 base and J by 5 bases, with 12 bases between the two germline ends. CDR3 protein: CASSLVGTANNEQFF. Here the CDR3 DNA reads TGTGCCAGCAGCTTAGTAGGGACTGCAAACAATGAGCAGTTCTTC.

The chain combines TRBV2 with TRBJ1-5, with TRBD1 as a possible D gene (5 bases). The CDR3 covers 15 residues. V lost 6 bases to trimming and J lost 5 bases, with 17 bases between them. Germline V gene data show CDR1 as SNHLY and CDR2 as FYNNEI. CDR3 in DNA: TGTGCCAGCAGGGCCGGACAAGGGATCGATCAGCCCCAGCATTTT. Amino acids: CASRAGQGIDQPQHF.

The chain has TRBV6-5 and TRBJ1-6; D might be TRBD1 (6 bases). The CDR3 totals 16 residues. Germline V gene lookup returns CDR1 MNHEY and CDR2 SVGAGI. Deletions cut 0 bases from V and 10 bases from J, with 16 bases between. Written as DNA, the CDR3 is TGTGCCAGCAGTTACTCGAGGCAGGGGCTTGGGTCACCCCTCCACTTT. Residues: CASSYSRQGLGSPLHF.

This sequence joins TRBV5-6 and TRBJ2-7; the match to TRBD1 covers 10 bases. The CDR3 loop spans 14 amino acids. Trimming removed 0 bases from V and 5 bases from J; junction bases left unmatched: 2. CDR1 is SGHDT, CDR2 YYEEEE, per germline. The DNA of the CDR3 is TGTGCCAGCAGCTTGGTAGGACAGGGGGACGAGCAGTACTTC. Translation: CASSLVGQGDEQYF.

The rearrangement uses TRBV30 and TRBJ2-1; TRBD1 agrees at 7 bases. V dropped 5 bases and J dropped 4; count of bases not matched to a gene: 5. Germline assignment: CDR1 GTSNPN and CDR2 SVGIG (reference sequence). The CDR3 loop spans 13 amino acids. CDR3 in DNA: TGTGCCTGGGACCGGGACAGTTACAATGAGCAGTTCTTC. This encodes CAWDRDSYNEQFF.

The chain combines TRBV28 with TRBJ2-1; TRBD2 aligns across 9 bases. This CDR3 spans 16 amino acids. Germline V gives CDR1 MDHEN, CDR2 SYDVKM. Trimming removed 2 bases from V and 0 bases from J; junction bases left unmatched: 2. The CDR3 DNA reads TGTGCCAGCAGTTTAGCGGGAGGGAGCTCCTACAATGAGCAGTTCTTC. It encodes CASSLAGGSSYNEQFF.

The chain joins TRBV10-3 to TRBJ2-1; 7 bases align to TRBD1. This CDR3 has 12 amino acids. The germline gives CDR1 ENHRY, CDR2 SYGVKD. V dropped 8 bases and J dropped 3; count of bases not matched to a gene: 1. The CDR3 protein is CAIRDSYNEQFF. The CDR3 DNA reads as TGTGCCATCCGGGACAGCTACAATGAGCAGTTCTTC.

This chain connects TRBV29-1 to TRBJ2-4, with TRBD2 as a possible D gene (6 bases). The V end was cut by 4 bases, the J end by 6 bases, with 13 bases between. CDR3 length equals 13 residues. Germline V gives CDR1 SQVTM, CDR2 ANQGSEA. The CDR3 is CSVVSGLLNIQYF. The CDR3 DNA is TGCAGCGTTGTGAGCGGGCTATTAAACATTCAGTACTTC.

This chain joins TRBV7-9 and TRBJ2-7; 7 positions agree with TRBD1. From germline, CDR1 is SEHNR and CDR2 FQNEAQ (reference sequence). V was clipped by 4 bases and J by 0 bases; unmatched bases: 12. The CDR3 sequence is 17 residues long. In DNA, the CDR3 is TGTGCCAGCAGCTCTACCTCCGGGACAGATAGCTCCTACGAGCAGTACTTC. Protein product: CASSSTSGTDSSYEQYF.

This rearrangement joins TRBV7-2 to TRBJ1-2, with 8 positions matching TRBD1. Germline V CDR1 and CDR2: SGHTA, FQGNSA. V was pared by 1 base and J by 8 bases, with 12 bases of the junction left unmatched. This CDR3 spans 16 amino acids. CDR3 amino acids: CASSLGRTGSRRGYTF. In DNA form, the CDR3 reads TGTGCCAGCAGCTTAGGACGGACAGGGTCACGGCGAGGCTACACCTTC.

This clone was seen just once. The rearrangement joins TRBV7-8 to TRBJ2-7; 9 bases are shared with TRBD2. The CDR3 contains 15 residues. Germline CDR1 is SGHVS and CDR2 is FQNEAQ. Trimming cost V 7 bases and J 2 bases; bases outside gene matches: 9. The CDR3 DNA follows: TGTGCCAGCATTCCCGGGGCTAGCGGGACCTACGAGCAGTACTTC. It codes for CASIPGASGTYEQYF.

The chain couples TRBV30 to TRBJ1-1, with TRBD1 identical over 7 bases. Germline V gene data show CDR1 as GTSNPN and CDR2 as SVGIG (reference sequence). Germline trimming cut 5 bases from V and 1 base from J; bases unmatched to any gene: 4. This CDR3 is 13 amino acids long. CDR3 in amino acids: CAWEGAPNTEAFF. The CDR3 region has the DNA TGTGCCTGGGAGGGGGCCCCGAACACTGAAGCTTTCTTT.

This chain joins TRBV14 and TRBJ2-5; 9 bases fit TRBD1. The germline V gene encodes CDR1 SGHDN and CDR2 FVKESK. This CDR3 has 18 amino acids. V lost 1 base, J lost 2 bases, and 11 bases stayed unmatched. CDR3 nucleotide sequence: TGTGCCAGCAGCCAAGCTAAATCCGGGACAGGGAGGCAAGAGACCCAGTACTTC. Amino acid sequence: CASSQAKSGTGRQETQYF.

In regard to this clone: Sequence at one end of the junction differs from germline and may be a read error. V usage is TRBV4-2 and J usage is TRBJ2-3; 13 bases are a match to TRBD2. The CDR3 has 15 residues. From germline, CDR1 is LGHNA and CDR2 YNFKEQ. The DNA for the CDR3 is TGTGCCAGCAGCCCGACTAGCGGGGGGACAGATGCGCAGTATTTT. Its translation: CASSPTSGGTDAQYF.

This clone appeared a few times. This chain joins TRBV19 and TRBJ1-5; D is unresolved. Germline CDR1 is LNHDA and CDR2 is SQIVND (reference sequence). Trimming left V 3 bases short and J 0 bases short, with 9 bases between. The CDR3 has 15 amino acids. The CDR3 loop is CASSIFGNSNQPQHF. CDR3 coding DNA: TGTGCCAGTAGTATCTTCGGTAATAGCAATCAGCCCCAGCATTTT. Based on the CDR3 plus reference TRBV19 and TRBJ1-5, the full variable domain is DGGITQSPKYLFRKEGQNVTLSCEQNLNHDAMYWYRQDPGQGLRLIYYSQIVNDFQKGDIAEGYSVSREKKESFPLTVTSAQKNPTAFYLCASSIFGNSNQPQHFGDGTRLSIL.

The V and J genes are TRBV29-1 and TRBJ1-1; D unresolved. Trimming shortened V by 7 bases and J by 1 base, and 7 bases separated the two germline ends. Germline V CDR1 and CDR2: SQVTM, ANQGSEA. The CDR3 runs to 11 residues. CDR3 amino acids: CSAGRNTEAFF. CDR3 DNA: TGCAGCGCCGGGAGGAACACTGAAGCTTTCTTT.

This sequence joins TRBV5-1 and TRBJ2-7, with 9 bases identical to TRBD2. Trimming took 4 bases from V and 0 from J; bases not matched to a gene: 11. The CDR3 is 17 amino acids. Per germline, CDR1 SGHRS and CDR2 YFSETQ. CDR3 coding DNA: TGCGCCAGCAGCGAACAGGTTCCGGGACTAGCCTCCTACGAGCAGTACTTC. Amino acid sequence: CASSEQVPGLASYEQYF.

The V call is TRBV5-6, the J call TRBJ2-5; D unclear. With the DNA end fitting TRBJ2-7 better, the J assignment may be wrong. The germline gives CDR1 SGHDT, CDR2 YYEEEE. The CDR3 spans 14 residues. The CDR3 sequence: CASSLLLTDYEQYF. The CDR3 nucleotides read TGTGCCAGCAGCTTGTTATTAACAGACTACGAGCAGTACTTC.